A selection of T cell receptor beta chains follows, all from one sample in a study of T-cell memory formation after mild COVID-19. TCRdb re-derived calls from the 5' RACE reads in MiXCR, one entry per CDR3 protein. The sample holds 200,000 to 300,000 distinct CDR3 sequences, about a sixth seen once. Specimen: PBMCs or a T cell subset sorted from them (not recorded which). The receptors were sampled from a man in his late teens or twenties who had mild COVID-19 (a few samples of this study predate the infection). Cell type and time point are not known. Both conserved end residues are part of each CDR3. The order of the fields is V gene, clone size, J gene, D gene, CDR3 DNA, CDR3 protein. D genes are given only for firm matches. Size is stated for part of the rows, as once, few or many counts, or as a class when the clone is expanded.

>TRBV5-1|few|TRBJ2-5|-
TGCGCCAGCGGTTCGGGGGTCCAAGAGACCCAGTACTTC
CASGSGVQETQYF
>TRBV5-1|-|TRBJ1-2|TRBD1
TGCGCCAGCAGCGACTACAGGGGGCTTGACTATGGCTACACCTTC
CASSDYRGLDYGYTF
>TRBV15|many|TRBJ2-5|-
TGTGCCACCAGCCCCAGGGGGGGAGAGACCCAGTACTTC
CATSPRGGETQYF
>TRBV25-1|-|TRBJ2-7|-
TGTGCCAGCAGTGAATGGCAGGAGGGGAACGAGCAGTACTTC
CASSEWQEGNEQYF
>TRBV11-2|-|TRBJ2-3|-
TGTGCCAGCAGCTTTTCAGCTAGCACAGATACGCAGTATTTT
CASSFSASTDTQYF
>TRBV7-6|-|TRBJ2-2|-
TGTGCCAGCAGCCGGACCTTTACGAACACCGGGGAGCTGTTTTTT
CASSRTFTNTGELFF
>TRBV10-3|few|TRBJ1-1|TRBD1
TGTGCCATCAGTGAGACACCAGGGGGGATGAACACTGAAGCTTTCTTT
CAISETPGGMNTEAFF
>TRBV12-3/TRBV12-4|-|TRBJ2-3|-
TGTGCCACCAGGACAGCCCTGGGGACAGATACGCAGTATTTT
CATRTALGTDTQYF
>TRBV5-1|-|TRBJ1-4|-
TGCGCCAGCAGCCGAGGGGTAACTAATGAAAAACTGTTTTTT
CASSRGVTNEKLFF
>TRBV5-1|few|TRBJ1-1|-
TGCGCCAGCAACTTAGTCCTCAGGAGTAGGAACACTGAAGCTTTCTTT
CASNLVLRSRNTEAFF
>TRBV20-1|-|TRBJ1-1|-
TGCAGTGCTAGGCCCCGGGGACCCCCAGCTTTCTTT
CSARPRGPPAFF
>TRBV6-5|-|TRBJ2-5|-
TGTGCCAGCAGTTTCGACCGCCCGGGGGAGACCCAGTACTTC
CASSFDRPGETQYF
>TRBV5-1|many|TRBJ1-2|-
TGCGCCAGCAGCGGGGGCCGACAGGCAGCTGGCTACACCTTC
CASSGGRQAAGYTF
>TRBV7-2|many|TRBJ2-1|TRBD2
TGTGCCAGCAGCACGAGCGGGGCGGTCTACAATGAGCAGTTCTTC
CASSTSGAVYNEQFF
>TRBV19|-|TRBJ2-1|TRBD1
TGTGCCAGTAGTCCGCTGGGACAGAGCTCCTACAATGAGCAGTTCTTC
CASSPLGQSSYNEQFF
>TRBV4-1|few|TRBJ2-5|-
TGCGCCAGCAGCCAAGAGCCAGCCGGGGAGACCCAGTACTTC
CASSQEPAGETQYF
>TRBV4-1|-|TRBJ1-4|-
TGCGCCAGCAGCCTAGAGGAAGCAACTAATGAAAAACTGTTTTTT
CASSLEEATNEKLFF
>TRBV5-6|-|TRBJ1-2|-
TGTGCCAGCAGCGCTCGCCGTCTCTATGGCTACACCTTC
CASSARRLYGYTF
>TRBV7-2|many|TRBJ2-5|-
TGTGCCAGCAGCTTATTTGGCGGGGAAGAGACCCAGTACTTC
CASSLFGGEETQYF
>TRBV11-2|many|TRBJ2-5|TRBD1
TGTGCCAGCAGCCGGACAGGGGTAGAGTACTTC
CASSRTGVEYF
>TRBV5-1|few|TRBJ2-2|-
TGCGCCAGCATCGAGGGGTTGAACACCGGGGAGCTGTTTTTT
CASIEGLNTGELFF
>TRBV12-3/TRBV12-4|few|TRBJ2-7|-
TGTGCCAGCAGTTTATCAGGGCACTACGAGCAGTACTTC
CASSLSGHYEQYF
>TRBV14|-|TRBJ2-7|TRBD1
TGTGCCAGCAGCCTCAAAGGCCGGGACAGGAGGACTTACGAGCAGTACTTC
CASSLKGRDRRTYEQYF
>TRBV12-3/TRBV12-4|few|TRBJ2-1|TRBD2
TGTGCCAGCAGTCCGGGGGGGAGGTCGTACAATGAGCAGTTCTTC
CASSPGGRSYNEQFF
>TRBV5-1|-|TRBJ1-6|-
TGCGCCAGCAGCTTGGACAATTTCAACTCACCCCTCCACTTT
CASSLDNFNSPLHF
>TRBV6-2/TRBV6-3|many|TRBJ2-2|TRBD1
TGTGCCAGCAGTTTCAAAGTCGGGACAGCCACCGGGGAGCTGTTTTTT
CASSFKVGTATGELFF
>TRBV9|-|TRBJ2-3|-
TGTGCCAGCAGCGTAGCGGGTCTCACAGATACGCAGTATTTT
CASSVAGLTDTQYF
>TRBV7-8|few|TRBJ2-1|TRBD1
TGTGCCAGCAGATCAAACAGGGGATCCTACAATGAGCAGTTCTTC
CASRSNRGSYNEQFF
>TRBV5-1|many|TRBJ2-3|-
TGCGCCAGCCGCCGGGACACCGCCGGAGATACGCAGTATTTT
CASRRDTAGDTQYF
>TRBV7-7|few|TRBJ2-3|TRBD2
TGTGCCAGCAGCACAGGACTAGCGGGGGGGATAGATACGCAGTATTTT
CASSTGLAGGIDTQYF
>TRBV20-1|-|TRBJ1-5|-
TGCAGTGCTAGAACTCAGGGGAGGGGTAACACCCAGCCCCAGCATTTT
CSARTQGRGNTQPQHF
>TRBV4-1|few|TRBJ2-5|-
TGCGCCAGCAGTACTCTGGGGAGGGGGAAGGAAGAGACCCAGTACTTC
CASSTLGRGKEETQYF
>TRBV2|-|TRBJ1-5|-
TGTGCCAGCAGTGAGGTCAGGACCATAGGGCCCCAGCATTTT
CASSEVRTIGPQHF
>TRBV2|-|TRBJ1-5|-
TGTGCCAGCAGTGACGAGGGGGGCAATCAGCCCCAGCATTTT
CASSDEGGNQPQHF
>TRBV12-3/TRBV12-4|-|TRBJ2-2|-
TGTGCCAGCAGGAAGATGGGGGCGGGCGGGGAGCTGTTTTTT
CASRKMGAGGELFF
>TRBV4-3|few|TRBJ1-4|-
TGCGCCAGCAGCCAAGCGGGTCGGGGTGAAAAACTGTTTTTT
CASSQAGRGEKLFF
>TRBV20-1|-|TRBJ2-1|-
TGCAGTGCTAGAGATCGCGGGCAGAACAATGAGCAGTTCTTC
CSARDRGQNNEQFF
>TRBV4-1|few|TRBJ2-7|TRBD2
TGCGCCAGCAGCCAAGGCGGGACTATTTCCTACGAGCAGTACTTC
CASSQGGTISYEQYF
>TRBV4-2|-|TRBJ1-5|-
TGTGCCAGCAGCCAGAGGGACGGGGGCAATCAGCCCCAGCATTTT
CASSQRDGGNQPQHF
>TRBV9|few|TRBJ1-6|TRBD1
TGTGCCAGCAGCGTTACGACAGGGGAGCATTCACCCCTCCACTTT
CASSVTTGEHSPLHF
>TRBV23-1|few|TRBJ2-5|-
TGCGCCAGCAGGAAGACTAGGAGTTCGGAGACCCAGTACTTC
CASRKTRSSETQYF
>TRBV19|-|TRBJ2-3|TRBD2
TGTGCCAGTTGGAGCGGGGGGACCACAGATACGCAGTATTTT
CASWSGGTTDTQYF
>TRBV7-2|few|TRBJ2-7|-
TGTGCCAGCAGCAACCGGGACGAGGGCTACGAGCAGTACTTC
CASSNRDEGYEQYF
>TRBV6-1|-|TRBJ1-5|-
TGTGCCAGCAGTGAAATATTAAGTCAGCCCCAGCATTTT
CASSEILSQPQHF
>TRBV3-1|-|TRBJ2-3|-
TGTGCCAGCAGATCGTCCGGCACAGATACGCAGTATTTT
CASRSSGTDTQYF